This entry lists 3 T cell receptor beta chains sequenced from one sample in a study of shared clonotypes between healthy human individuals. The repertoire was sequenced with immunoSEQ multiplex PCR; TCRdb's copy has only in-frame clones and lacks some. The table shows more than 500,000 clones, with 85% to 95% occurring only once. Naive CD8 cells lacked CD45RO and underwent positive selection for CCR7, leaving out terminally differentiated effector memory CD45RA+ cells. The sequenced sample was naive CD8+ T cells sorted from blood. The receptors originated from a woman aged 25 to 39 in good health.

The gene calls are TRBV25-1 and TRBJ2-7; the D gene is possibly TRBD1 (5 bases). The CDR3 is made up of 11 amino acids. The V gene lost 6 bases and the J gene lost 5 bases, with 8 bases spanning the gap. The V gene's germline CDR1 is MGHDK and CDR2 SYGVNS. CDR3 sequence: CASRVGDEQYF. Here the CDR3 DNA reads TGTGCCAGCAGGGTAGGGGACGAGCAGTACTTC.

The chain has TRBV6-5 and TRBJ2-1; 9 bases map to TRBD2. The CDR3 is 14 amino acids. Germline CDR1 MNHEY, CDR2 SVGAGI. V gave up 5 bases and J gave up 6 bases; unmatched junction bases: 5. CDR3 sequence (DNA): TGTGCCAGCAGTATAGCGGGAGTAGGCAATGAGCAGTTCTTC. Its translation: CASSIAGVGNEQFF.

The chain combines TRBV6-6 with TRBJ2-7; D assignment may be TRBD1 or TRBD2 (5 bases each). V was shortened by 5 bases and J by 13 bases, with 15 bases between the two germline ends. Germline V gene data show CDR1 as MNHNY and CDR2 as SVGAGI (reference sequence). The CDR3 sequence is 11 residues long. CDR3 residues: CASSNGDPVYF. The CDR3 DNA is TGTGCCAGCAGTAACGGGGACCCGGTCTACTTC.